This is a list of T cell receptor beta chains from one sample in a study of CD8 T cells in Susac syndrome. TCRdb recomputed calls from the immunoSEQ multiplex PCR reads with MiXCR, one row per CDR3 protein. The sample has about 150,000 distinct CDR3 sequences; about 94% are singletons. Sequenced: CD8+ T cells from PBMCs. The receptors shown here come from a human donor with multiple sclerosis. The CDR3 runs from the conserved cysteine through the conserved F or W. Fields, in order: clone size, V gene, J gene, D gene, CDR3 protein, CDR3 DNA. D genes are given only for firm matches. The size field is filled for only some rows; it gives once, few, many or a size class.

>NA|TRBV2|TRBJ1-6|NA
CASSEGQNDSPLHF
TGTGCCAGCAGTGAAGGGCAGAATGATTCACCCCTCCACTTT
>NA|TRBV9|TRBJ1-1|NA
CASSSTGLPEAFF
TGTGCCAGCAGCTCAACAGGGCTACCTGAAGCTTTCTTT
>NA|TRBV7-9|TRBJ2-5|NA
CASSLGDGQETQYF
TGTGCCAGCAGCTTAGGCGATGGTCAAGAGACCCAGTACTTC
>NA|TRBV7-2|TRBJ1-5|NA
CASSRGRGPQHF
TGTGCCAGCAGCCGTGGACGGGGGCCCCAGCATTTT
>NA|TRBV29-1|TRBJ1-1|NA
CSVGGTAEAFF
TGCAGCGTTGGCGGGACCGCTGAAGCTTTCTTT
>NA|TRBV5-4|TRBJ1-1|NA
CASGHSRQTEAFF
TGTGCCAGCGGCCACTCCCGGCAAACTGAAGCTTTCTTT
>NA|TRBV20-1|TRBJ2-3|TRBD2
CSARTTSGGPDTQYF
TGCAGTGCTCGGACTACTAGCGGGGGCCCAGATACGCAGTATTTT
>NA|TRBV19|TRBJ1-2|NA
CASSGESITGYTF
TGTGCCAGTAGTGGGGAGTCTATTACGGGCTACACCTTC
>once|TRBV11-2|TRBJ1-5|NA
CASSQGHFSNQPQHF
TGTGCCAGCAGCCAGGGACATTTTAGCAATCAGCCCCAGCATTTT
>NA|TRBV28|TRBJ1-1|TRBD1
CASSPDRGAFF
TGTGCCAGCAGCCCGGACAGGGGAGCTTTCTTT
>NA|TRBV13|TRBJ1-1|TRBD1
CASSVGQEGITEAFF
TGTGCCAGCAGCGTCGGACAGGAGGGGATCACTGAAGCTTTCTTT
>NA|TRBV19|TRBJ2-3|TRBD2
CASSTSGSTDTQYF
TGTGCCAGTAGCACTAGCGGCAGCACAGATACGCAGTATTTT
>NA|TRBV7-2|TRBJ2-1|TRBD2
CASSLGTSGRNEQFF
TGTGCCAGCAGCTTAGGGACTAGCGGGCGCAATGAGCAGTTCTTC
>NA|TRBV30|TRBJ1-2|TRBD1
CACGQDNYGYTF
TGTGCCTGTGGACAGGACAACTATGGCTACACCTTC
>NA|TRBV12-3/TRBV12-4|TRBJ1-5|NA
CASSRSGQPQHF
TGTGCCAGCAGTCGATCAGGTCAGCCCCAGCATTTT
>NA|TRBV15|TRBJ1-2|NA
CATSRDRGQNYGYTF
TGTGCCACCAGCAGAGATCGAGGCCAGAACTATGGCTACACCTTC
>once|TRBV14|TRBJ2-1|TRBD1
CASSQETGGYYNEQFF
TGTGCCAGCAGCCAAGAGACAGGGGGGTATTACAATGAGCAGTTCTTC
>NA|TRBV2|TRBJ2-3|TRBD2
CASRQSGGSTDTQYF
TGTGCCAGCAGACAAAGCGGGGGGAGCACAGATACGCAGTATTTT
>NA|TRBV15|TRBJ1-5|TRBD1
CATSPDRGSRQPQHF
TGTGCCACCAGCCCGGACAGGGGTTCTCGTCAGCCCCAGCATTTT
>NA|TRBV2|TRBJ2-3|NA
CASSEALTRTTDTQYF
TGTGCCAGCAGTGAAGCCCTGACTAGGACCACAGATACGCAGTATTTT
>NA|TRBV5-6|TRBJ2-7|NA
CASSLAADEQYF
TGTGCCAGCAGCTTAGCGGCGGACGAGCAGTACTTC
>NA|TRBV13|TRBJ2-1|NA
CASSAHTGLREQFF
TGTGCCAGCAGCGCCCACACAGGGTTGCGCGAGCAGTTCTTC
>NA|TRBV7-9|TRBJ1-1|TRBD1
CASSLAGQGALDTEAFF
TGTGCCAGCAGCTTAGCGGGGCAGGGGGCGTTAGACACTGAAGCTTTCTTT
>NA|TRBV3-1|TRBJ2-1|NA
CASSQDPASETYNEQFF
TGTGCCAGCAGCCAAGATCCGGCTAGCGAGACCTACAATGAGCAGTTCTTC
>NA|TRBV30|TRBJ1-2|TRBD1
CAWSGRRGVSYGYTF
TGTGCCTGGAGTGGCCGCAGGGGGGTGTCCTATGGCTACACCTTC
>NA|TRBV7-2|TRBJ2-3|TRBD2
CASSWTSGAADTQYF
TGTGCCAGCAGCTGGACTAGCGGGGCGGCAGATACGCAGTATTTT
>NA|TRBV4-3|TRBJ2-1|NA
CASSQGAGWEQFF
TGCGCCAGCAGCCAAGGAGCTGGGTGGGAGCAGTTCTTC
>NA|TRBV7-9|TRBJ2-1|TRBD1
CASSRRDRSGNEQFF
TGTGCCAGCAGCCGCCGGGACAGGTCCGGCAATGAGCAGTTCTTC
>NA|TRBV13|TRBJ2-3|TRBD2
CASSLIMAGGGSTDTQYF
TGTGCCAGCAGCTTGATAATGGCAGGCGGGGGAAGCACAGATACGCAGTATTTT
>NA|TRBV2|TRBJ1-1|TRBD1
CAILTAQEQGHTEAFF
TGTGCCATACTGACAGCCCAGGAACAGGGGCACACTGAAGCTTTCTTT
>NA|TRBV30|TRBJ2-2|TRBD1
CAWSWSGGTGELFF
TGTGCCTGGAGTTGGTCAGGGGGCACCGGGGAGCTGTTTTTT
>NA|TRBV29-1|TRBJ2-1|NA
CSAGGAETSSYNEQFF
TGCAGCGCCGGAGGAGCAGAAACGAGCTCCTACAATGAGCAGTTCTTC
>NA|TRBV4-2|TRBJ1-2|NA
CASSPVGLGYGYTF
TGTGCCAGCAGCCCCGTAGGGCTTGGATATGGCTACACCTTC
>NA|TRBV29-1|TRBJ2-1|NA
CSVPGAGSRFF
TGCAGCGTGCCTGGGGCCGGTTCGCGGTTCTTC
>NA|TRBV27|TRBJ1-2|NA
CASSKGLVVGGYTF
TGTGCCAGCAGCAAAGGATTGGTAGTGGGTGGCTACACCTTC
>NA|TRBV20-1|TRBJ1-5|NA
CSARDISTGDNQPQHF
TGCAGTGCTAGAGATATTAGTACAGGTGACAATCAGCCCCAGCATTTT